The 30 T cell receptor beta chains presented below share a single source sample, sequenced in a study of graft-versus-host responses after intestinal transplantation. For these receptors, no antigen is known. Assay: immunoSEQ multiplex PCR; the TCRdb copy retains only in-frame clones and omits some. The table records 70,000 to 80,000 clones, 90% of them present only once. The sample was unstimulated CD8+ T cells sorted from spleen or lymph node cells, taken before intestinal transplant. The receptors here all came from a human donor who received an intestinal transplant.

The CDR3 loop is CASSPRGSGANVLTF. The CDR3 DNA is TGCGCCAGCAGCCCCAGGGGTTCTGGGGCCAACGTCCTGACTTTC. The gene calls are TRBV5-1 and TRBJ2-6; weak D call: TRBD1 (6 bases). CDR3 size: 15 residues. The V end lost 4 bases, the J end lost 1 base, and 9 bases lay between the germline ends. CDR1 and CDR2 (germline): SGHRS, YFSETQ.

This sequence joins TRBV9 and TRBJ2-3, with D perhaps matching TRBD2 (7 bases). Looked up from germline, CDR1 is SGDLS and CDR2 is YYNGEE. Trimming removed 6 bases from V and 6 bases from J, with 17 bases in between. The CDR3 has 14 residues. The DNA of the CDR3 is TGTGCCAGCAACAAAGGGGGGGCGACGGATACGCAGTATTTT. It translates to CASNKGGATDTQYF.

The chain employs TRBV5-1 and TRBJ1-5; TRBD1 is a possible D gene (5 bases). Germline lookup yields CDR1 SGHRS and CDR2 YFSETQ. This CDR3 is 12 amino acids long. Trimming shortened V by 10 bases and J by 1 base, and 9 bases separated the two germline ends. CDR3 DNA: TGCGCCGCCGGACACAGCAATCAGCCCCAGCATTTT. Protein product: CAAGHSNQPQHF. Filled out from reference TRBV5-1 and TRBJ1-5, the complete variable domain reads KAGVTQTPRYLIKTRGQQVTLSCSPISGHRSVSWYQQTPGQGLQFLFEYFSETQRNKGNFPGRFSGRQFSNSRSEMNVSTLELGDSALYLCAAGHSNQPQHFGDGTRLSIL.

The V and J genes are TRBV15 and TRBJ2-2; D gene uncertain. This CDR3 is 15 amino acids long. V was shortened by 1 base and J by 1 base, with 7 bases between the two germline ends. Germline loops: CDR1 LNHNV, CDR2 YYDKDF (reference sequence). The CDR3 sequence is CATSRVPENTGELFF. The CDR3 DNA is TGTGCCACCAGCAGAGTTCCAGAGAACACCGGGGAGCTGTTTTTT. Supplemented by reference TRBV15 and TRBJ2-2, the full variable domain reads DAMVIQNPRYQVTQFGKPVTLSCSQTLNHNVMYWYQQKSSQAPKLLFHYYDKDFNNEADTPDNFQSRRPNTSFCFLDIRSPGLGDTAMYLCATSRVPENTGELFFGEGSRLTVL.

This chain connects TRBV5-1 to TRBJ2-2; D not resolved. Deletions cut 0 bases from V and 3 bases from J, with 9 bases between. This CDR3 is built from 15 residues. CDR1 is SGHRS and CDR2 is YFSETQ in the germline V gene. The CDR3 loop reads CASSLDSLDTGELFF. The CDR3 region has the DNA TGCGCCAGCAGCTTGGACTCCTTGGACACCGGGGAGCTGTTTTTT.

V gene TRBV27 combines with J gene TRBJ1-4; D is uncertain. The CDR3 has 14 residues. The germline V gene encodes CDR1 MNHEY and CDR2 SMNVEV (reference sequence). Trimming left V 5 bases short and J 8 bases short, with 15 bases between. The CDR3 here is CASSPYSLREKLFF. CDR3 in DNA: TGTGCCAGCAGTCCCTATTCCCTGCGGGAAAAACTGTTTTTT.

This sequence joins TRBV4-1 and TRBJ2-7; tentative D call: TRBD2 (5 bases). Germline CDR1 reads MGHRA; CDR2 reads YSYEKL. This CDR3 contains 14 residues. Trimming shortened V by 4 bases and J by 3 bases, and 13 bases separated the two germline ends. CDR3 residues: CASSLRDSDYEQYF. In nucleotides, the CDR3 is TGCGCCAGCAGCCTCCGGGATTCAGACTACGAGCAGTACTTC.

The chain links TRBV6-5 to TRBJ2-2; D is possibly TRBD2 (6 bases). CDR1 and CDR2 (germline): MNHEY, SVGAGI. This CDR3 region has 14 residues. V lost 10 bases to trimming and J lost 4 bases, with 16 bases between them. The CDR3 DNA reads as TGTGCCACCCTCCTCCGGGGGAGCACCGGGGAGCTGTTTTTT. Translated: CATLLRGSTGELFF.

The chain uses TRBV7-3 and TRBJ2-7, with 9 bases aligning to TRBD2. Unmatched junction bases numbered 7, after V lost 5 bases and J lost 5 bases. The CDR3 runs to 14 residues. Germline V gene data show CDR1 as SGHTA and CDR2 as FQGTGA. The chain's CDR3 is CASSAGLAGNEQYF. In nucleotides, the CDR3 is TGTGCCAGCAGCGCGGGGCTAGCGGGGAACGAGCAGTACTTC.

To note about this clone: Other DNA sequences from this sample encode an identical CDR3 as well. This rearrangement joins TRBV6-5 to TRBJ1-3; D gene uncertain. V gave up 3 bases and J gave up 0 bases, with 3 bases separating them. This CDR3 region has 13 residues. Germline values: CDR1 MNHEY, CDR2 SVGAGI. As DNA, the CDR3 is TGTGCCAGCAGTTATAACTCTGGAAACACCATATATTTT. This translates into CASSYNSGNTIYF.

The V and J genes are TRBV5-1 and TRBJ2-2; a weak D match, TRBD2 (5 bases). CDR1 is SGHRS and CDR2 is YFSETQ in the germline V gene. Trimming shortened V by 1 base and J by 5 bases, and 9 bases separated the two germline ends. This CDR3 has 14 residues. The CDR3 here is CASSLSPGTGELFF. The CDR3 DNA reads TGCGCCAGCAGCTTGAGCCCGGGGACCGGGGAGCTGTTTTTT.

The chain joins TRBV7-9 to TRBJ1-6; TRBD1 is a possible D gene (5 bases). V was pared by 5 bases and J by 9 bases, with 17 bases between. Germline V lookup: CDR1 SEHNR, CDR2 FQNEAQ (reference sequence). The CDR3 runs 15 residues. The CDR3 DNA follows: TGTGCCAGCAGCGCAGCCGGGACTGGCGGTTCACCCCTCCACTTT. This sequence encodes CASSAAGTGGSPLHF. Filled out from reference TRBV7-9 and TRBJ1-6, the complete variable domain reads DTGVSQNPRHKITKRGQNVTFRCDPISEHNRLYWYRQTLGQGPEFLTYFQNEAQLEKSRLLSDRFSAERPKGSFSTLEIQRTEQGDSAMYLCASSAAGTGGSPLHFGNGTRLTVT.

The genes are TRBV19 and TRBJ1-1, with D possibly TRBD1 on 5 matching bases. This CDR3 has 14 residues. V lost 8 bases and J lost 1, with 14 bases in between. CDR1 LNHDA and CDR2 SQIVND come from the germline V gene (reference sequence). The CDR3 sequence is CASVDGGGNTEAFF. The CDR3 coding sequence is TGTGCCAGTGTTGATGGGGGGGGGAACACTGAAGCTTTCTTT. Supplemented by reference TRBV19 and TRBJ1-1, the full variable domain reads DGGITQSPKYLFRKEGQNVTLSCEQNLNHDAMYWYRQDPGQGLRLIYYSQIVNDFQKGDIAEGYSVSREKKESFPLTVTSAQKNPTAFYLCASVDGGGNTEAFFGQGTRLTVV.

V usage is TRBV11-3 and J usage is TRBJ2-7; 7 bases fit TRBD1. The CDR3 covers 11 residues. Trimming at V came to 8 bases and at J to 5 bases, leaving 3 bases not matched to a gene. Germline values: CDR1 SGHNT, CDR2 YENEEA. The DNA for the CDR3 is TGTGCCAGCCAGGGGGTCCACGAGCAGTACTTC. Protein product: CASQGVHEQYF.

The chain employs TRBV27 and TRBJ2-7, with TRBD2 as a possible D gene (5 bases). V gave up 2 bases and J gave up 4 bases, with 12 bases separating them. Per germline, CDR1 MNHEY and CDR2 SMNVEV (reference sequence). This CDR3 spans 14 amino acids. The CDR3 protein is CASSLRSGLYEQYF. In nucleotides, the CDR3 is TGTGCCAGCAGTTTAAGGAGCGGACTTTACGAGCAGTACTTC.

CDR3 loop: CASSLALTEAFF. The CDR3 DNA reads as TGTGCCAGCAGCTTGGCCCTCACTGAAGCTTTCTTT. The chain links TRBV5-6 to TRBJ1-1; D not resolved. The CDR3 spans 12 residues. Looked up from germline, CDR1 is SGHDT and CDR2 is YYEEEE. V was trimmed by 0 bases and J by 4 bases, leaving 4 bases between them.

The CDR3 reads CASSFPDRGGYEQYF. CDR3 sequence (DNA): TGTGCCAGCAGCTTCCCGGACAGGGGGGGATACGAGCAGTACTTC. The rearrangement joins TRBV7-8 to TRBJ2-7; TRBD1 aligns across 10 bases. The CDR3 length is 15 residues. Germline V gives CDR1 SGHVS, CDR2 FQNEAQ. The trim removed 3 bases at V and 4 bases at J, leaving 6 bases unmatched. The full variable domain, in which reference TRBV7-8 and TRBJ2-7 provide the parts outside the CDR3, is GAGVSQSPRYKVAKRGQDVALRCDPISGHVSLFWYQQALGQGPEFLTYFQNEAQLDKSGLPSDRFFAERPEGSVSTLKIQRTQQEDSAVYLCASSFPDRGGYEQYFGPGTRLTVT.

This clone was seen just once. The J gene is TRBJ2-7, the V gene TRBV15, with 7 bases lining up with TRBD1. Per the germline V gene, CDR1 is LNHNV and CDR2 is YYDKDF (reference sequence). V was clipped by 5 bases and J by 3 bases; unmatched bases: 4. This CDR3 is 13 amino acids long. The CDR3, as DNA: TGTGCCACCAGCCCCCGACAGGGCTACGAGCAGTACTTC. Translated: CATSPRQGYEQYF.

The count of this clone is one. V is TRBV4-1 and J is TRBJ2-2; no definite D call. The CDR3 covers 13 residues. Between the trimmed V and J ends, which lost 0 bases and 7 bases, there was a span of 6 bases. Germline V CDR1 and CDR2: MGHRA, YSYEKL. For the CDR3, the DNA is TGCGCCAGCAGCCAAGATTTGAGCGGGGAGCTGTTTTTT. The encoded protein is CASSQDLSGELFF.

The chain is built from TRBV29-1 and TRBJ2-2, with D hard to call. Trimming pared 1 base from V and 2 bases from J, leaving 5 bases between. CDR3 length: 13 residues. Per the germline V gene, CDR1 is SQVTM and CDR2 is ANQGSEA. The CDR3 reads CSVEAPNTGELFF. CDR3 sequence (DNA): TGCAGCGTTGAAGCCCCTAACACCGGGGAGCTGTTTTTT.

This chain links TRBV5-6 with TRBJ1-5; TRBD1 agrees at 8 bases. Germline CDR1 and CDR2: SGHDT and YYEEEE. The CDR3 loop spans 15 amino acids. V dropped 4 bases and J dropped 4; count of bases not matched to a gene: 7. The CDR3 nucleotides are TGTGCCAGCAGCCTCGCAGGGGGCGTAAATCAGCCCCAGCATTTT. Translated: CASSLAGGVNQPQHF.

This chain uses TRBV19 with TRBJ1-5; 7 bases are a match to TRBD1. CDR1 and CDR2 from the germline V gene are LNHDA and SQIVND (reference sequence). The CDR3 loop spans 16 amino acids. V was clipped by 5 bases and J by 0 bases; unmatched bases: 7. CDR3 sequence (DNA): TGTGCCAGTAGTGCAGGGACAGCCTATAGCAATCAGCCCCAGCATTTT. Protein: CASSAGTAYSNQPQHF.

Written as DNA, the CDR3 is TGTGCCAGCAGCTCACCTTTCGCGGGCGCAGATATTGGCTACACCTTC. Translation gives CASSSPFAGADIGYTF. The chain joins TRBV5-4 to TRBJ1-2; no definite D call. There are 16 residues in the CDR3. The V and J ends lost 3 bases and 7 bases respectively, with 22 bases between them. Germline loops: CDR1 SGHNT, CDR2 YYREEE (reference sequence).

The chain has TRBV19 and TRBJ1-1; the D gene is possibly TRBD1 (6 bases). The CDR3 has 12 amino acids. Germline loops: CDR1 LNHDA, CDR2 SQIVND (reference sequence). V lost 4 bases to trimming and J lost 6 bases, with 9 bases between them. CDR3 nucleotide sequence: TGTGCCAGTAGTAGGGGGCAGCCTGAAGCTTTCTTT. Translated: CASSRGQPEAFF.

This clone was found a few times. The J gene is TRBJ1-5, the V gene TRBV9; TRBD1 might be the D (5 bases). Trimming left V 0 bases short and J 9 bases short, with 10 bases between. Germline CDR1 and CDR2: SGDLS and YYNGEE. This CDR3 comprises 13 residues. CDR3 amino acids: CASSVEGTGPQHF. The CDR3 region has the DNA TGTGCCAGCAGCGTAGAAGGGACTGGGCCCCAGCATTTT.

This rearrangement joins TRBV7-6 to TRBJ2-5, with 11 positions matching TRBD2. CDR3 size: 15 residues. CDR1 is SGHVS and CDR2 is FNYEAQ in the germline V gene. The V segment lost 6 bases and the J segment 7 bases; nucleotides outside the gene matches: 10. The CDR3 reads CASRMRLAGGGTQYF. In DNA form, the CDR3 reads TGTGCCAGCAGAATGAGGCTAGCGGGGGGAGGGACCCAGTACTTC.

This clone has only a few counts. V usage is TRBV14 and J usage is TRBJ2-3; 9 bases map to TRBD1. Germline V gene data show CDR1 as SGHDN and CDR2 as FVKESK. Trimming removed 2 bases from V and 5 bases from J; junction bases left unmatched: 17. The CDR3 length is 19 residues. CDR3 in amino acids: CASSQSGTGSLVFGDTQYF. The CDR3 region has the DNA TGTGCCAGCAGCCAATCGGGGACAGGGTCTTTGGTCTTTGGAGATACGCAGTATTTT. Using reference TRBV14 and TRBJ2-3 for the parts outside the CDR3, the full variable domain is EAGVTQFPSHSVIEKGQTVTLRCDPISGHDNLYWYRRVMGKEIKFLLHFVKESKQDESGMPNNRFLAERTGGTYSTLKVQPAELEDSGVYFCASSQSGTGSLVFGDTQYFGPGTRLTVL.

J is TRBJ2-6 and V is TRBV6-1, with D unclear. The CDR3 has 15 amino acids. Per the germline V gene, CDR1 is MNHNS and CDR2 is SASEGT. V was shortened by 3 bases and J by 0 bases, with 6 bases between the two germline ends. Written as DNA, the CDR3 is TGTGCCAGCAGTGATTGGAGCTCTGGGGCCAACGTCCTGACTTTC. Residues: CASSDWSSGANVLTF.

CDR3 nucleotides: TGCGCCAGCAGCTTGGAGACAGGGGAGAGTACTGAAGCTTTCTTT. Its translation is CASSLETGESTEAFF. The J gene is TRBJ1-1, the V gene TRBV5-1, with 8 positions matching TRBD1. With 0 bases clipped from V and 5 bases from J, the junction kept 6 bases outside the gene matches. This CDR3 has 15 residues. Per the germline V gene, CDR1 is SGHRS and CDR2 is YFSETQ.

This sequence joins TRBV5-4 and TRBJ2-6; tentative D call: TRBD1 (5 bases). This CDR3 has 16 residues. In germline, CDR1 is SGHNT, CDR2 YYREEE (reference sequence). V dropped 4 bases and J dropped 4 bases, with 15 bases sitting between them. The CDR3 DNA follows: TGTGCCAGCAGCCCACCTGTGGGGCCGGGGGCCAACGTCCTGACTTTC. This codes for CASSPPVGPGANVLTF.